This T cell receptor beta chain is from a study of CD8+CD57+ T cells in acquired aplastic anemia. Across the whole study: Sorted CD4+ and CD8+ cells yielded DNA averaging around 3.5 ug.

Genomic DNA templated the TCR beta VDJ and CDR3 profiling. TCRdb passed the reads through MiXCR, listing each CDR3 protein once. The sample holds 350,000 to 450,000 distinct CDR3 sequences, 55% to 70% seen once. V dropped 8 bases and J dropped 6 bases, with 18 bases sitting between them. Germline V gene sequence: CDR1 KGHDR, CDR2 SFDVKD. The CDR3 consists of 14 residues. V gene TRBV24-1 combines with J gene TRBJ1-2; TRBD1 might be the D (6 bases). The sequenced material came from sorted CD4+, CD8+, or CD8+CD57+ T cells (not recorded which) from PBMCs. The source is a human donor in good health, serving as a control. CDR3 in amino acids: CATKARGALDGYTF. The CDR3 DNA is TGTGCCACCAAGGCCCGGGGGGCCTTGGATGGCTACACCTTC.